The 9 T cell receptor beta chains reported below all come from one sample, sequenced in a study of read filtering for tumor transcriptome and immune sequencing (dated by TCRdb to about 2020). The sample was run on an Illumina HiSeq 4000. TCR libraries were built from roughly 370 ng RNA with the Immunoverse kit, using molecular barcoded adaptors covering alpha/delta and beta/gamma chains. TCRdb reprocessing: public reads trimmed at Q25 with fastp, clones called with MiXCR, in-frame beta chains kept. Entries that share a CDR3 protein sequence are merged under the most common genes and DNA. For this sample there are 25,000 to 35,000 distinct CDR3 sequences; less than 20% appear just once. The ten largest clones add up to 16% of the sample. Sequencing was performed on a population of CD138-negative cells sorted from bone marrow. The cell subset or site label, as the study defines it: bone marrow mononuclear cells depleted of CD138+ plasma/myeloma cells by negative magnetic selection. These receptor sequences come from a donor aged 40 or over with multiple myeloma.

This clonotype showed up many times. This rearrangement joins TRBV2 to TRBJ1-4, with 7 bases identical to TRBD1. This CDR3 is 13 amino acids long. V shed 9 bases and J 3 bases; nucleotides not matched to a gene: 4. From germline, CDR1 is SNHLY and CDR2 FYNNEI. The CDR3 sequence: CARGGQSNEKLFF. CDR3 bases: TGTGCCAGAGGGGGACAGTCTAATGAAAAACTGTTTTTT.

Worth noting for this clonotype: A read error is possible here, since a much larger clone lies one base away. This chain's CDR3 is CASSGPGTDYGYTF. CDR3 DNA: TGTGCCAGCAGCGGACCCGGGACGGACTATGGCTACACCTTC. This chain joins TRBV28 and TRBJ1-2, with TRBD1 as a possible D gene (5 bases). Germline V gene sequence: CDR1 MDHEN, CDR2 SYDVKM. The CDR3 is 14 amino acids. The V end was cut by 6 bases, the J end by 3 bases, with 14 bases between.

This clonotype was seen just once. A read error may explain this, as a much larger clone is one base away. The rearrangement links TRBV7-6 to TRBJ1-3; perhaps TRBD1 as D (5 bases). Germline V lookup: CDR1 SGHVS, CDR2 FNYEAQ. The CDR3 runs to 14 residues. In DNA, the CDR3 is TGTGCCAGCAGCTCGACAGTCTCTGGAGACACCATATATTTT. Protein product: CASSSTVSGDTIYF.

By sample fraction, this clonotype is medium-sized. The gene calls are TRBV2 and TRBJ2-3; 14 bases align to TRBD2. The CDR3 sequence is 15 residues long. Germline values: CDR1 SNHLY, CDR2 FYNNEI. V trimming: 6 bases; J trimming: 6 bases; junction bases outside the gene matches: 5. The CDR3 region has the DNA TGTGCCAGCAGGGGGACTAGCGGGAGATCGGATACGCAGTATTTT. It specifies CASRGTSGRSDTQYF.

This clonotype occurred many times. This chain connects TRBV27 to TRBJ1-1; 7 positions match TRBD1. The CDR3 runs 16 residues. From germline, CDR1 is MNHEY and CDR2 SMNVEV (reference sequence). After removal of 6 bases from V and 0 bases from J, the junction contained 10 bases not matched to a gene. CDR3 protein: CASRRMRGLMNTEAFF. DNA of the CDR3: TGTGCCAGCAGAAGAATGAGGGGGCTGATGAACACTGAAGCTTTCTTT.

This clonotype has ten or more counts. The CDR3 DNA sequence: TGTGCCAGTAGTATATCGACAGGAGATTCACCCCTCCACTTT. Amino acid sequence: CASSISTGDSPLHF. The chain couples TRBV19 to TRBJ1-6, with a tentative D call TRBD1 (6 bases). The V end was cut by 2 bases, the J end by 8 bases, with 10 bases between. In germline, CDR1 is LNHDA, CDR2 SQIVND (reference sequence). The CDR3 sequence is 14 residues long.

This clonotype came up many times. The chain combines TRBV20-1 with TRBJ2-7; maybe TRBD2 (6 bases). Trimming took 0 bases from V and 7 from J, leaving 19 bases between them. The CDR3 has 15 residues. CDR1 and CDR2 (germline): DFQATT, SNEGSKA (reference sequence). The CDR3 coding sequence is TGCAGTGCTAGAGATATACTAGCCGGTACTTTGGAGCAGTACTTC. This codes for CSARDILAGTLEQYF.

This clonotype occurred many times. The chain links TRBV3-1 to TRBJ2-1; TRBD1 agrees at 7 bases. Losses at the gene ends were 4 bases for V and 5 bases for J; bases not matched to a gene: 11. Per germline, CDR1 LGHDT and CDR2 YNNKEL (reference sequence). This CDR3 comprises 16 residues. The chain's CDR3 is CASSLLPQGVDNEQFF. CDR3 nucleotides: TGTGCCAGCAGCCTCCTCCCGCAGGGGGTAGACAATGAGCAGTTCTTC.

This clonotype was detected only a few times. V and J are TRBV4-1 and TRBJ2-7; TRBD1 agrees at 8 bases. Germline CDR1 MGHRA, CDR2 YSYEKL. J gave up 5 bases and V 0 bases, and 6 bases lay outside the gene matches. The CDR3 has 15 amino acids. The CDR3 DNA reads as TGCGCCAGCAGCCAAGAGAACAGGGGGTTCGACGAGCAGTACTTC. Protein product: CASSQENRGFDEQYF.